The clone carrying this T cell receptor (beta chain) was seen a single time. Treatment: oral pan-JAK inhibitor, 5-10 mg twice daily. The sample comes from a study of CD8+ T cells in alopecia areata. Across the whole study: The drug, oral tofacitinib, was given to treated patients at 5 to 10 mg twice daily.

This CDR3 region has 12 residues. V lost 2 bases and J lost 7, with 8 bases in between. CDR1 and CDR2 (germline): LGHNA, YSLEER. The authors extracted RNA and reverse transcribed it into cDNA as the sequencing template. The protocol was immunoSEQ multiplex PCR, while the TCRdb copy is restricted to in-frame clones and leaves out a portion. The sample contains some 190,000 clones, approximately 50% of which appear only once. The genes are TRBV4-3 and TRBJ1-1; D might be TRBD1 (5 bases). The origin of this receptor is a human donor with alopecia areata. Here the sequenced sample was CD8+ T cells sorted from blood, taken at roughly week 52, from a patient treated with tofacitinib. The CDR3 loop is CASSQPGFEAFF. The CDR3 region has the DNA TGCGCCAGCAGCCAACCAGGGTTTGAAGCTTTCTTT.